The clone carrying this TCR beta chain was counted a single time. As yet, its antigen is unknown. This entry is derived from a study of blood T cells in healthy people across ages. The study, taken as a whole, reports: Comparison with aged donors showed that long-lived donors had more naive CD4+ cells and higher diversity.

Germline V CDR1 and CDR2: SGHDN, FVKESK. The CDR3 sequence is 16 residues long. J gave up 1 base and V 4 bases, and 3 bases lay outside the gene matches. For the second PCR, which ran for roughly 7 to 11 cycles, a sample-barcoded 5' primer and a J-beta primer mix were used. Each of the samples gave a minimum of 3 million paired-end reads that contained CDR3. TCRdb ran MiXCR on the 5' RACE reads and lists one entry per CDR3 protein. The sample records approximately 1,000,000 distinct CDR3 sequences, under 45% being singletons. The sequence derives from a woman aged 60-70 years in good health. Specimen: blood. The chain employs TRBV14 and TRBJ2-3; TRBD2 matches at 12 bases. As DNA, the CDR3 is TGTGCCAGCAGCCTGCTAGCGGGAGGGCGCACAGATACGCAGTATTTT. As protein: CASSLLAGGRTDTQYF.